The rows below give T cell receptor beta chains drawn from one sample of a study of shared clonotypes between healthy human individuals. Profiled with immunoSEQ multiplex PCR; TCRdb holds only in-frame clones, not every one. The sample records roughly 700,000 clones, roughly 70% being singletons. Sample: memory CD4+ T cells sorted from blood. The receptor source for this set is a woman younger than 45 in good health. Both conserved end residues are part of each CDR3. The order of the fields is J gene, CDR3 length, V gene, clone size, D gene, CDR3 protein, CDR3 DNA. The D gene is left open where the match is weak. The size of a clone is reported for some rows only, either as once, few or many, or as a class for expanded clones.

TRBJ2-3 | 14 | TRBV28 | - | - | CASSLPGRPDTQYF | TGTGCCAGCAGTTTACCAGGGCGGCCAGATACGCAGTATTTT
TRBJ2-7 | 13 | TRBV7-8 | - | - | CASGSKGGNEQYF | TGTGCCAGCGGGTCGAAGGGGGGGAACGAGCAGTACTTC
TRBJ2-7 | 16 | TRBV19 | few | - | CASSISFDGSRYEQYF | TGTGCCAGTAGTATCTCCTTTGACGGGAGCAGATACGAGCAGTACTTC
TRBJ1-5 | 15 | TRBV6-1 | - | - | CASTVDSWVNQPQHF | TGTGCCAGCACCGTCGATTCCTGGGTTAATCAGCCCCAGCATTTT
TRBJ1-1 | 12 | TRBV19 | - | - | CASRSWGGEAFF | TGTGCCAGTAGGTCGTGGGGCGGTGAAGCTTTCTTT
TRBJ1-2 | 12 | TRBV28 | - | - | CASIRGNYGYTF | TGTGCCAGCATAAGGGGTAACTATGGCTACACCTTC
TRBJ1-1 | 13 | TRBV9 | - | - | CASSVAERREAFF | TGTGCCAGCAGCGTAGCTGAACGACGGGAGGCTTTCTTT
TRBJ1-3 | 15 | TRBV10-1 | - | - | CASSDPGMGLNTIYF | TGCGCCAGCAGTGACCCAGGGATGGGTCTGAACACCATATATTTT
TRBJ2-3 | 14 | TRBV5-1 | - | - | CASSLGQETDTQYF | TGCGCCAGCAGCTTGGGACAGGAGACAGATACGCAGTATTTT
TRBJ2-2 | 13 | TRBV7-9 | - | - | CASGQWEAGELFF | TGTGCCAGCGGACAGTGGGAAGCCGGGGAGCTGTTTTTT
TRBJ2-5 | 15 | TRBV7-8 | - | TRBD2 | CASSTRAGGAETQYF | TGTGCCAGCAGCACCAGGGCCGGGGGGGCGGAGACCCAGTACTTC
TRBJ2-5 | 13 | TRBV7-3 | once | TRBD2 | CASSPREGETQYF | TGTGCCAGCAGCCCCCGGGAGGGGGAGACCCAGTACTTC
TRBJ1-4 | 14 | TRBV19 | few | TRBD1 | CASSIGQGNEKLFF | TGTGCCAGTAGTATTGGACAGGGGAATGAAAAACTGTTTTTT
TRBJ1-6 | 14 | TRBV5-1 | - | TRBD1 | CASRPGTGVSPLHF | TGCGCCAGCAGACCCGGGACAGGGGTGTCACCCCTCCACTTT
TRBJ2-6 | 15 | TRBV10-1 | - | - | CASSRNLSGANVLTF | TGCGCCAGCAGCCGTAATTTATCTGGGGCCAACGTCCTGACTTTC
TRBJ1-5 | 14 | TRBV7-6 | - | - | CASSPQGGNQPQHF | TGTGCCAGCAGCCCACAGGGAGGCAATCAGCCCCAGCATTTT
TRBJ2-3 | 13 | TRBV30 | - | - | CAWSFGSTDTQYF | TGTGCCTGGAGTTTCGGCAGCACAGATACGCAGTATTTT
TRBJ1-1 | 11 | TRBV2 | - | - | CASQRNTEAFF | TGTGCCAGCCAGAGAAACACTGAAGCTTTCTTT
TRBJ2-5 | 16 | TRBV9 | - | TRBD1 | CASSVLGQGASETQYF | TGTGCCAGCAGCGTTCTGGGACAGGGGGCGTCAGAGACCCAGTACTTC
TRBJ1-5 | 16 | TRBV18 | - | - | CASSPTGPGGNQPQHF | TGTGCCAGCTCACCAACGGGCCCGGGGGGGAATCAGCCCCAGCATTTT
TRBJ1-1 | 14 | TRBV27 | - | - | CASRRQNLNTEAFF | TGTGCCAGCAGGAGACAGAATCTGAACACTGAAGCTTTCTTT
TRBJ1-1 | 14 | TRBV27 | - | - | CASSFWGGDTEAFF | TGTGCCAGCAGTTTCTGGGGTGGCGACACTGAAGCTTTCTTT
TRBJ2-5 | 14 | TRBV30 | - | - | CASHGAGGQETQYF | TGTGCCAGTCACGGGGCGGGCGGGCAAGAGACCCAGTACTTC
TRBJ2-3 | 14 | TRBV2 | - | - | CASRAQEDTDTQYF | TGTGCCAGCCGAGCACAGGAGGACACAGATACGCAGTATTTT
TRBJ1-1 | 14 | TRBV7-9 | - | - | CASSRDRYGTEAFF | TGTGCCAGCAGCCGAGACAGATATGGCACTGAAGCTTTCTTT
TRBJ2-1 | 15 | TRBV7-2 | few | TRBD2 | CASSPQRDSFNEQFF | TGTGCCAGCAGCCCTCAGCGGGACTCATTTAATGAGCAGTTCTTC
TRBJ2-1 | 14 | TRBV6-6 | - | - | CASKTEVSYNEQFF | TGTGCCAGCAAGACGGAGGTTTCCTACAATGAGCAGTTCTTC
TRBJ2-7 | 15 | TRBV5-8 | - | TRBD1 | CASIIRTGLSYEQYF | TGTGCCAGCATCATTAGGACAGGGTTATCTTACGAGCAGTACTTC
TRBJ2-7 | 15 | TRBV5-1 | few | - | CASSLADTPSYEQYF | TGCGCCAGCAGCTTGGCCGACACCCCCTCCTACGAGCAGTACTTC
TRBJ1-1 | 13 | TRBV19 | - | - | CASSIWGKTEAFF | TGTGCCAGTAGTATATGGGGTAAGACTGAAGCTTTCTTT
TRBJ2-7 | 15 | TRBV27 | - | TRBD2 | CASSLSILAGYEQYF | TGTGCCAGCAGTTTATCGATCCTAGCGGGTTACGAGCAGTACTTC
TRBJ1-3 | 14 | TRBV2 | - | - | CASSEVGGGNTIYF | TGTGCCAGCAGTGAAGTAGGGGGTGGAAACACCATATATTTT
TRBJ2-2 | 14 | TRBV19 | - | TRBD1 | CASRRTGITGELFF | TGTGCCAGTAGACGGACAGGGATCACCGGGGAGCTGTTTTTT
TRBJ2-1 | 13 | TRBV7-9 | - | - | CASSTKQGDEQFF | TGTGCCAGCAGCACAAAACAGGGCGATGAGCAGTTCTTC
TRBJ2-7 | 14 | TRBV5-1 | - | - | CASSLTEPSYEQYF | TGCGCCAGCAGCTTGACGGAACCATCCTACGAGCAGTACTTC
TRBJ2-5 | 13 | TRBV30 | many | - | CAWSAYYQETQYF | TGTGCCTGGAGTGCCTACTACCAAGAGACCCAGTACTTC
TRBJ2-7 | 14 | TRBV27 | - | - | CASSFVGFLGEQYF | TGTGCCAGCAGTTTTGTGGGATTCTTGGGCGAGCAGTACTTC
TRBJ2-2 | 13 | TRBV6-1 | - | - | CASNRANTGELFF | TGTGCCAGCAACAGGGCGAACACCGGGGAGCTGTTTTTT
TRBJ2-6 | 17 | TRBV5-4 | - | - | CASSFAGTPSGANVLTF | TGTGCCAGCAGCTTTGCTGGGACTCCCTCTGGGGCCAACGTCCTGACTTTC
TRBJ1-5 | 14 | TRBV2 | - | - | CASSPTGARQPQHF | TGTGCCAGCAGCCCGACCGGGGCGAGACAGCCCCAGCATTTT
TRBJ2-5 | 13 | TRBV11-1 | - | - | CASSLGQGETQYF | TGTGCCAGCAGCTTAGGTCAGGGCGAGACCCAGTACTTC
TRBJ1-5 | 15 | TRBV11-2 | - | TRBD1 | CASSPGTGTHQPQHF | TGTGCCAGCAGCCCCGGGACAGGGACCCATCAGCCCCAGCATTTT
TRBJ1-1 | 15 | TRBV19 | - | - | CASSIAGAATTEAFF | TGTGCCAGTAGTATCGCGGGGGCCGCCACCACTGAAGCTTTCTTT
TRBJ2-3 | 14 | TRBV28 | - | TRBD2 | CASSSGLVFDTQYF | TGTGCCAGCAGTTCGGGACTAGTCTTCGATACGCAGTATTTT
TRBJ1-5 | 18 | TRBV4-2 | few | - | CASSLTLQGGDSNQPQHF | TGTGCCAGCAGTCTTACCTTACAGGGTGGAGATAGCAATCAGCCCCAGCATTTT
TRBJ1-4 | 16 | TRBV6-5 | - | - | CASSYSADMSNEKLFF | TGTGCCAGCAGTTACTCGGCGGACATGAGTAATGAAAAACTGTTTTTT
TRBJ2-5 | 14 | TRBV4-2 | - | - | CASSQDPGSETQYF | TGTGCCAGCAGCCAAGATCCGGGATCGGAGACCCAGTACTTC
TRBJ1-2 | 12 | TRBV15 | - | - | CATSRDFYGYTF | TGTGCCACCAGCAGAGATTTCTATGGCTACACCTTC
TRBJ2-5 | 14 | TRBV6-5 | many | - | CASSYSVHRETQYF | TGTGCCAGCAGTTACTCGGTTCACCGGGAGACCCAGTACTTC
TRBJ2-1 | 14 | TRBV2 | - | TRBD2 | CASSGQRERGEQFF | TGTGCCAGCAGTGGGCAGCGGGAGCGGGGTGAGCAGTTCTTC
TRBJ2-7 | 14 | TRBV5-1 | - | - | CASSLEGNAYEQYF | TGCGCCAGCAGCTTGGAGGGGAACGCCTACGAGCAGTACTTC